This entry features one TCR beta chain sequence. Its matching antigen is unknown. CDR1 and CDR2 from the germline V gene are MDHEN and SYDVKM. The CDR3 runs 14 residues. V lost 3 bases and J lost 4, with 10 bases in between. The validation cohort, a group of over a hundred subjects, included the donors and was separate from the roughly 620-subject first cohort. Measured with immunoSEQ multiplex PCR; TCRdb has only the in-frame clones, and not every one. The profile covers roughly 240,000 clones, with approximately 87% appearing a single time and around 2.6% taken by the ten largest. The sample is drawn from a study of cytomegalovirus exposure and HLA in healthy donors. Study-wide background: The 100 to 150 validation repertoires, a later analysis reported, used the same platform as the 700 or so repertoires from the first cohort. Study conclusions and caveats: TCR beta chains numbering some 160 were designated cytomegalovirus-associated. Later, an analysis found that TCR clusters from the first cohort tended to co-occur in the roughly 110 validation repertoires.

Sequenced input: PBMCs. The receptor was isolated from a man aged 18 to 30 in good health and CMV-seronegative. The gene calls are TRBV28 and TRBJ1-5; perhaps TRBD1 as D (6 bases). The CDR3 protein is CASSLTGWNQPQHF. CDR3 nucleotides: TGTGCCAGCAGTTTGACAGGATGGAATCAGCCCCAGCATTTT.